These 27 T cell receptor beta chains originate from one sample sequenced in a study of spatial heterogeneity in lung cancer. MiXCR was run by TCRdb on the 5' RACE reads, yielding one entry per CDR3 protein. The data hold 2,500 to 3,500 distinct CDR3 sequences, with approximately 17% observed a single time. The antigens of these receptors remain unknown. Points from the study as a whole: Mutation tallies in tumors tracked expanded intratumoral alpha and beta TCR counts.

Time point reported: sample taken at primary tumor resection. This material consisted of lung tumor tissue, taken at surgery. The receptor set was obtained from a male donor with early-stage non-small cell lung cancer.

Of note for this clonotype: This beta chain is a stray read from a library made for alpha chains; its abundance is not meaningful. This rearrangement joins TRBV12-3 or TRBV12-4 to TRBJ2-7; the match to TRBD2 covers 9 bases. CDR3 length: 14 amino acids. The junction had 5 bases not matched to a gene; V was cut back by 6 bases and J by 2 bases. The CDR3: CASRPRTSAYEQYF. In nucleotides, the CDR3 is TGTGCCAGCAGACCCCGGACTAGCGCCTACGAGCAGTACTTC.

Concerning this clonotype: The size of this beta chain means little, since it is a stray read in a library made for alpha chains. The chain couples TRBV12-3 or TRBV12-4 to TRBJ1-5, with D unresolved. The CDR3 totals 13 residues. V dropped 3 bases and J dropped 0 bases, with 3 bases sitting between them. The CDR3 DNA sequence: TGTGCCAGCAGTTTTGATAGCAATCAGCCCCAGCATTTT. It encodes CASSFDSNQPQHF.

This clonotype was seen a handful of times. Because this beta chain is a stray read in a library intended to capture alpha chains, its abundance should not be given much weight. The chain joins TRBV6-1 to TRBJ2-5; perhaps TRBD1 as D (6 bases). The ends were cut back, 2 bases at V and 5 bases at J, with 18 bases in the middle. This CDR3 region has 16 residues. Germline CDR1 is MNHNS and CDR2 is SASEGT. CDR3 nucleotides: TGTGCCAGCAGTGAAAGGGCTCACAGGGCGAGGGAGACCCAGTACTTC. It is translated as CASSERAHRARETQYF.

Notes on this clonotype: This beta chain represents an off-target read in a library built for alpha chains; its size is of limited meaning. The V and J genes are TRBV5-1 and TRBJ2-7; D is tentatively TRBD1 or TRBD2 (5 bases each). Trimming shortened V by 5 bases and J by 0 bases, and 9 bases separated the two germline ends. This CDR3 is 13 amino acids long. Germline lookup yields CDR1 SGHRS and CDR2 YFSETQ. In nucleotides, the CDR3 is TGCGCCAGCAGTTTCGGGACCTCCTACGAGCAGTACTTC. This translates into CASSFGTSYEQYF.

This clonotype was counted a few times. This beta chain turned up in a library designed for alpha chains; as an off-target read, its abundance says little. The chain couples TRBV6-1 to TRBJ2-2; no clear D. Trimming pared 6 bases from V and 5 bases from J, leaving 10 bases between. Germline CDR1 and CDR2: MNHNS and SASEGT. The CDR3 is 13 amino acids. The CDR3 sequence: CASSVTETGELFF. The CDR3 DNA reads as TGTGCCAGCAGCGTCACGGAGACCGGGGAGCTGTTTTTT.

This clonotype is large. Being off target in a library aimed at alpha chains, this beta chain has a size of little meaning. The chain joins TRBV12-3 or TRBV12-4 to TRBJ1-5; D is perhaps TRBD1 (5 bases). The germline V and J ends were trimmed by 3 bases and 5 bases, with 8 bases remaining between them. This CDR3 has 13 amino acids. For the CDR3, the DNA is TGTGCCAGCAGTTTTACGGGGGATCAGCCCCAGCATTTT. It yields the protein CASSFTGDQPQHF.

About this clonotype: This beta chain lies outside the target of a library built for alpha chains; its clone size means little. The CDR3 region is CSATPGLGPNEQFF. The DNA of the CDR3 is TGCAGTGCTACTCCGGGACTAGGACCCAATGAGCAGTTCTTC. V is TRBV20-1 and J is TRBJ2-1; 8 bases fit TRBD2. The CDR3 runs to 14 residues. Germline CDR1 reads DFQATT; CDR2 reads SNEGSKA (reference sequence). The V and J ends lost 4 bases and 6 bases, in that order; junction bases with no gene match: 8.

Worth noting for this clonotype: This beta chain turned up in a library designed for alpha chains; as an off-target read, its abundance says little. The DNA of the CDR3 is TGTGCCAGCAGCTTGGGACTAGCCCTCCCTGAGCAGTTCTTC. Translation: CASSLGLALPEQFF. The chain joins TRBV7-2 to TRBJ2-1; 9 bases agree with TRBD2. The CDR3 totals 14 residues. V was pared by 3 bases and J by 9 bases, with 6 bases of the junction left unmatched. The V gene's germline CDR1 is SGHTA and CDR2 FQGNSA.

This clonotype was detected only a few times. This beta chain turned up in a library designed for alpha chains; as an off-target read, its abundance says little. The chain has TRBV4-1 and TRBJ2-7, with D possibly being TRBD1 (6 bases). The V gene's germline CDR1 is MGHRA and CDR2 YSYEKL. V shed 4 bases and J shed 3 bases, with 19 bases lying between them. CDR3 length: 16 residues. The CDR3 here is CASSRVQGRIGYEQYF. DNA for the CDR3: TGCGCCAGCAGCCGGGTCCAGGGGCGAATCGGCTACGAGCAGTACTTC.

Comments on this clonotype: A library made for alpha chains picked up this beta chain off target, so its size means little. The rearrangement joins TRBV9 to TRBJ2-2; D remains unclear. The V gene lost 0 bases and the J gene lost 6 bases, with 9 bases spanning the gap. CDR3 length: 14 amino acids. Germline values: CDR1 SGDLS, CDR2 YYNGEE. CDR3 sequence reads: CASSVASAPGELFF. CDR3 nucleotide sequence: TGTGCCAGCAGCGTAGCGTCGGCCCCCGGGGAGCTGTTTTTT.

As to this clonotype: A much larger clone differs by one base, so this may be a read error. This beta chain is an off-target read within a library intended for alpha chains, so its frequency means little. The chain joins TRBV12-3 or TRBV12-4 to TRBJ1-1, with D unclear. This CDR3 contains 12 residues. The CDR3 nucleotides read TGTGCCAGCAGCAAAAAGGGCACTGAAACTTTCTTT. It codes for CASSKKGTETFF.

Comment on this clonotype: This beta chain was picked up by a library intended for alpha chains and is off target, so its count carries little meaning. CDR3 sequence (DNA): TGCAGTGCTAGAGATAGGCTAGGGGCAGATACGCAGTATTTT. It specifies CSARDRLGADTQYF. The gene calls are TRBV20-1 and TRBJ2-3, with D maybe TRBD1 (5 bases). V lost 0 bases and J lost 4, with 11 bases in between. CDR1 is DFQATT, CDR2 SNEGSKA, per germline (reference sequence). CDR3 size: 14 residues.

This clonotype is labeled medium-sized. Within a library made for alpha chains, this beta chain is off target, and its count is uninformative. The J gene is TRBJ2-3, the V gene TRBV19, with 9 positions matching TRBD2. The CDR3 extends over 13 amino acids. Germline CDR1 is LNHDA and CDR2 is SQIVND (reference sequence). The J segment lost 6 bases and the V segment lost 7 bases, leaving 5 bases of the junction unmatched. The CDR3 DNA reads TGTGCCAGTAAGCTAGCGGGAACGGATACGCAGTATTTT. Translated: CASKLAGTDTQYF. The entire variable domain, with the rest obtained from reference TRBV19 and TRBJ2-3, is as follows: DGGITQSPKYLFRKEGQNVTLSCEQNLNHDAMYWYRQDPGQGLRLIYYSQIVNDFQKGDIAEGYSVSREKKESFPLTVTSAQKNPTAFYLCASKLAGTDTQYFGPGTRLTVL.

This clonotype has just a few counts. The library was built for alpha chains, so this beta chain is an off-target read and its size means little. The rearrangement links TRBV2 to TRBJ2-5, with a possible D match to TRBD1 (5 bases). The V end lost 6 bases, the J end lost 1 base, and 21 bases lay between the germline ends. CDR1 is SNHLY, CDR2 FYNNEI, per germline. The CDR3 contains 17 residues. CDR3 region: CASRKRTQGGTQETQYF. DNA for the CDR3: TGTGCCAGCAGAAAAAGAACCCAGGGTGGCACCCAAGAGACCCAGTACTTC.

This clonotype has a count of ten or more. This beta chain turned up in a library designed for alpha chains; as an off-target read, its abundance says little. This chain uses TRBV12-3 or TRBV12-4 with TRBJ2-3; 8 positions agree with TRBD1. V shed 2 bases, J shed 1 base, and the junction held 2 bases outside the gene matches. CDR3 length: 15 amino acids. CDR3 in DNA: TGTGCCAGCAGTTTAACGGGACAGGGCACAGATACGCAGTATTTT. This codes for CASSLTGQGTDTQYF.

By share of the sample, this clonotype is medium-sized. The library was prepared for alpha chains; this beta chain is a stray read, so its frequency means little. The V and J genes are TRBV6-2 or TRBV6-3 and TRBJ2-3; a possible D gene is TRBD2 (6 bases). V was shortened by 7 bases and J by 2 bases, with 16 bases between the two germline ends. This CDR3 is built from 15 residues. Germline V gene lookup returns CDR1 MNHEY and CDR2 SVGEGT. CDR3 in amino acids: CASTPRDFYTDTQYF. The CDR3 coding sequence is TGTGCCAGCACCCCACGGGACTTCTACACAGATACGCAGTATTTT.

This clonotype is categorized as medium-sized. A library made for alpha chains picked up this beta chain off target, so its size means little. The rearrangement joins TRBV7-2 to TRBJ1-1, with D possibly being TRBD1 (5 bases). V was shortened by 8 bases and J by 0 bases, with 13 bases between the two germline ends. Looked up from germline, CDR1 is SGHTA and CDR2 is FQGNSA. The CDR3 is 14 amino acids. The CDR3 DNA reads as TGTGCCAGCCGGGGCAGTGAACTGAACACTGAAGCTTTCTTT. Residues: CASRGSELNTEAFF.

Comment on this clonotype: Little can be read into the size of this beta chain, an off-target read in a library designed for alpha chains. The gene calls are TRBV19 and TRBJ2-7; TRBD1 aligns across 8 bases. The CDR3 has 13 amino acids. Per germline, CDR1 LNHDA and CDR2 SQIVND (reference sequence). Germline trimming cut 4 bases from V and 6 bases from J; bases unmatched to any gene: 5. The DNA of the CDR3 is TGTGCCAGTAGTAGCGGACAGGGAACCGAGCAGTACTTC. Encoded protein: CASSSGQGTEQYF. The variable domain in full, completed from reference TRBV19 and TRBJ2-7, reads DGGITQSPKYLFRKEGQNVTLSCEQNLNHDAMYWYRQDPGQGLRLIYYSQIVNDFQKGDIAEGYSVSREKKESFPLTVTSAQKNPTAFYLCASSSGQGTEQYFGPGTRLTVT.

This clonotype is classed as medium-sized. In a library made to pick up alpha chains, this beta chain is a stray read with a size that means little. The chain joins TRBV28 to TRBJ2-7, with unresolved D. Looked up from germline, CDR1 is MDHEN and CDR2 is SYDVKM. This CDR3 region has 12 residues. Between the trimmed V and J ends, which lost 6 bases and 7 bases, there was a span of 13 bases. The chain's CDR3 is CASRVGVREQYF. Here the CDR3 DNA reads TGTGCCAGCAGGGTAGGAGTAAGGGAGCAGTACTTC.

This clonotype is categorized as medium-sized. This beta chain was picked up by a library intended for alpha chains and is off target, so its count carries little meaning. This chain connects TRBV6-5 to TRBJ2-3, with a possible D match to TRBD2 (7 bases). Trimming removed 6 bases at V and 5 bases at J, with 18 bases between. The CDR3 has 15 amino acids. Germline CDR1 is MNHEY and CDR2 is SVGAGI. The CDR3 loop is CASREWGGNEDTQYF. In nucleotides, the CDR3 is TGTGCCAGCAGGGAATGGGGGGGCAACGAAGATACGCAGTATTTT.

By sample share, this clonotype is medium-sized. This beta chain appears as a stray read in a library generated for alpha chains; its size is not informative. This chain connects TRBV7-6 to TRBJ2-1; D is tentatively TRBD1 or TRBD2 (6 bases each). V lost 5 bases and J 2 bases, leaving 13 bases between the germline ends. The CDR3 is made up of 15 amino acids. Germline V gene lookup returns CDR1 SGHVS and CDR2 FNYEAQ. The CDR3 DNA is TGTGCCAGCAGCCTCGCCGGGGGCCCCTACAATGAGCAGTTCTTC. Protein product: CASSLAGGPYNEQFF.

Of note for this clonotype: A library prepared for alpha chains yielded this beta chain as an off-target read; its size is of little meaning. The CDR3 reads CASSEGGANTEAFF. The CDR3 region has the DNA TGTGCCAGCAGCGAGGGGGGAGCCAACACTGAAGCTTTCTTT. V usage is TRBV9 and J usage is TRBJ1-1; a weak D match, TRBD1 (6 bases). The V end lost 3 bases, the J end lost 2 bases, and 11 bases lay between the germline ends. The CDR3 length is 14 residues. From germline, CDR1 is SGDLS and CDR2 YYNGEE.

By its share, this clonotype is medium-sized. This beta chain came through as a stray read in a library set up for alpha chains, and its size says little. The CDR3 loop reads CASSLDGGQHNTEAFF. CDR3 bases: TGTGCCAGCAGCTTAGATGGGGGACAGCACAACACTGAAGCTTTCTTT. J is TRBJ1-1 and V is TRBV7-2; TRBD1 aligns across 7 bases. This CDR3 comprises 16 residues. Germline V lookup: CDR1 SGHTA, CDR2 FQGNSA. The trim removed 1 base at V and 2 bases at J, leaving 7 bases unmatched. The variable domain in full, completed from reference TRBV7-2 and TRBJ1-1, reads GAGVSQSPSNKVTEKGKDVELRCDPISGHTALYWYRQSLGQGLEFLIYFQGNSAPDKSGLPSDRFSAERTGGSVSTLTIQRTQQEDSAVYLCASSLDGGQHNTEAFFGQGTRLTVV.

This clonotype was seen more than once but under ten times. In a library made to pick up alpha chains, this beta chain is a stray read with a size that means little. This chain links TRBV5-8 with TRBJ1-2, with D unclear. This CDR3 has 17 residues. Germline values: CDR1 SGHTS, CDR2 YDEGEE. The ends were cut back, 4 bases at V and 0 bases at J, with 19 bases in the middle. The CDR3 DNA reads TGTGCCAGCAGCCGACGCTTGACCACGACGGCTAACTATGGCTACACCTTC. Protein: CASSRRLTTTANYGYTF.

This clonotype was found a few times. Since it is a stray read in a library aimed at alpha chains, this beta chain has a size that is not meaningful. The V call is TRBV24-1, the J call TRBJ2-2; 8 bases line up with TRBD1. The germline V gene has CDR1 KGHDR and CDR2 SFDVKD. V gave up 2 bases and J gave up 9 bases; unmatched junction bases: 13. The CDR3 extends over 17 amino acids. CDR3 in DNA: TGTGCCACCAGTGATTCAGGGGGCCTAGGGATCGACCGGGAGCTGTTTTTT. It is translated as CATSDSGGLGIDRELFF.

Within the sample, this clonotype is medium-sized. The library was prepared for alpha chains; this beta chain is a stray read, so its frequency means little. The rearrangement joins TRBV11-2 to TRBJ1-6; 7 nucleotides agree with TRBD1. Germline-derived CDR1 and CDR2 are SGHAT and FQNNGV. The CDR3 covers 14 residues. The ends lost 1 base at V and 7 bases at J; junction bases unmatched: 1. The DNA of the CDR3 is TGTGCCAGCAGCTTAGCAGGGGGGAATTCACCCCTCCACTTT. This codes for CASSLAGGNSPLHF. Full variable domain (missing parts from reference TRBV11-2 and TRBJ1-6): EAGVAQSPRYKIIEKRQSVAFWCNPISGHATLYWYQQILGQGPKLLIQFQNNGVVDDSQLPKDRFSAERLKGVDSTLKIQPAKLEDSAVYLCASSLAGGNSPLHFGNGTRLTVT.

About this clonotype: In a library made to pick up alpha chains, this beta chain is a stray read with a size that means little. The chain employs TRBV29-1 and TRBJ2-7; D perhaps matches TRBD2 (6 bases). CDR1 SQVTM and CDR2 ANQGSEA come from the germline V gene. Trimming took off 3 bases at V and 0 bases at J, with 9 bases between the two ends. The CDR3 consists of 13 residues. CDR3 nucleotide sequence: TGCAGCGTTGACCGGGGGAGCTCCTACGAGCAGTACTTC. This sequence encodes CSVDRGSSYEQYF.